This T cell receptor beta chain was found in a study of blood T cell repertoires in COVID-19. This clone was counted between two and nine times. Authors' data handling: Reference gene primer amplification gave estimated nucleated cell counts. Clones were read by immunoSEQ multiplex PCR, and TCRdb kept only the in-frame ones, dropping some. V and J calls and clone size are given by that table; D and trimming were obtained from the DNA. The sample comprises around 130,000 clones, around 84% of which are singletons, and about a sixth rests with the top ten. Material for sequencing was peripheral blood. This TCR was sampled from a woman older than 75 with acute or convalescent COVID-19.

The CDR3 coding sequence is TGTGCCAGCAGCCTTAGCGGGAGGAACCACAATGAGCAGTTCTTC. Amino acid sequence: CASSLSGRNHNEQFF. The chain recombines TRBV7-2 with TRBJ2-1; 10 bases are shared with TRBD2. CDR1 is SGHTA, CDR2 FQGNSA, per germline. This CDR3 spans 15 amino acids. The V segment lost 5 bases and the J segment 5 bases; nucleotides outside the gene matches: 6.